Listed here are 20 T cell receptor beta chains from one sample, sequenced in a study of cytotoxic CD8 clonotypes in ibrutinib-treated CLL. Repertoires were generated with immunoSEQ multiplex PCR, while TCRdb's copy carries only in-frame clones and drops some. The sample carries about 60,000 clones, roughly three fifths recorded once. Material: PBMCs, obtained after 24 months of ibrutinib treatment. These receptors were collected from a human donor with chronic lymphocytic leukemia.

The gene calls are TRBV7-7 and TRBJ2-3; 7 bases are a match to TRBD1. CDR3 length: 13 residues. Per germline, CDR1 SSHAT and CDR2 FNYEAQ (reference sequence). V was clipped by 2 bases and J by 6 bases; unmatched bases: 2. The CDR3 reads CASSLTGVDTQYF. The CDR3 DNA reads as TGTGCCAGCAGCTTAACAGGGGTCGATACGCAGTATTTT.

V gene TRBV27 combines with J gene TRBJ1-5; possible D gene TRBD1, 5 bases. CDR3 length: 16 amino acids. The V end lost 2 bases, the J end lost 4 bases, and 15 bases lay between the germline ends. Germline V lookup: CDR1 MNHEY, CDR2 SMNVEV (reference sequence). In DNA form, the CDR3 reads TGTGCCAGCAGTTTAATGGGGGGGTTCGGGAATCAGCCCCAGCATTTT. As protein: CASSLMGGFGNQPQHF.

As DNA, the CDR3 is TGTGCCATCAGTATGGCAGGGGGTACGTCCTACGAGCAGTACTTC. This encodes CAISMAGGTSYEQYF. The chain couples TRBV10-3 to TRBJ2-7; 7 positions match TRBD1. This CDR3 is 15 amino acids long. The V and J ends lost 5 bases and 1 base, in that order; junction bases with no gene match: 8. Per germline, CDR1 ENHRY and CDR2 SYGVKD.

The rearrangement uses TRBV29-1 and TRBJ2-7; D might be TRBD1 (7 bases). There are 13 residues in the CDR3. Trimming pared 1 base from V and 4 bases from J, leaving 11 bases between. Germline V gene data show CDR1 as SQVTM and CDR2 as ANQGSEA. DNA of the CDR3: TGCAGCGTTGAAGTACCAGGGGGGTACGAGCAGTACGTC. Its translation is CSVEVPGGYEQYV.

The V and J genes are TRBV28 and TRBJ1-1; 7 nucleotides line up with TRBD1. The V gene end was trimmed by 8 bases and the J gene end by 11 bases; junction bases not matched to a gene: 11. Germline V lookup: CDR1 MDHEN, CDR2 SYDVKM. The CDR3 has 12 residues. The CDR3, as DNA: TGTGCCAGCCAAACAGGGGTTACAGGGGCTTTCTTT. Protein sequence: CASQTGVTGAFF.

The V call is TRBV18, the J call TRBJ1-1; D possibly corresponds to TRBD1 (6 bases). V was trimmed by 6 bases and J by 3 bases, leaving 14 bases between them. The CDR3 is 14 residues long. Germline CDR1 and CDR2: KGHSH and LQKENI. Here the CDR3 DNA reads TGTGCCAGCTCCTTGGACAGAGGGGACACTGAAGCTTTCTTT. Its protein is CASSLDRGDTEAFF. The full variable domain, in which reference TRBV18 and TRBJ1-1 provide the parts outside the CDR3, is NAGVMQNPRHLVRRRGQEARLRCSPMKGHSHVYWYRQLPEEGLKFMVYLQKENIIDESGMPKERFSAEFPKEGPSILRIQQVVRGDSAAYFCASSLDRGDTEAFFGQGTRLTVV.

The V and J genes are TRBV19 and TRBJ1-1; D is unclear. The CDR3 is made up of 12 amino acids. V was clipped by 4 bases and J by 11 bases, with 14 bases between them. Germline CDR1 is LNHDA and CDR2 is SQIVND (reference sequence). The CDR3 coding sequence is TGTGCCAGTAGTAGGGCCCTCCAGCGGGCTTTCTTT. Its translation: CASSRALQRAFF.

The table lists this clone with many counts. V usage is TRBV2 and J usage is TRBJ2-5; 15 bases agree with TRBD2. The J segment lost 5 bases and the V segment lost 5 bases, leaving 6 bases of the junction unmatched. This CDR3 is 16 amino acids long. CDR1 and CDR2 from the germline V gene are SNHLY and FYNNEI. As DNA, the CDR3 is TGTGCCAGCAGTCCAGGACTAGCGGGGGGGTTGGAGACCCAGTACTTC. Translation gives CASSPGLAGGLETQYF.

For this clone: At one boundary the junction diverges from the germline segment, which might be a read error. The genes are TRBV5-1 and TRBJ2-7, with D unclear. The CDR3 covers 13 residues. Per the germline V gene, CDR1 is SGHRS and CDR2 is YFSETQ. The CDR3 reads CASTGLASYEQYF. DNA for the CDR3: TGTGCCAGCACCGGGCTGGCCTCCTACGAGCAGTACTTC.

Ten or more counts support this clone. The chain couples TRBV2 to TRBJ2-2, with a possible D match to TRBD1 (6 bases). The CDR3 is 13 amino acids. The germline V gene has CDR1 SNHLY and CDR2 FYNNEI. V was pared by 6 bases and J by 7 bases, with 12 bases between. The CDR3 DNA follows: TGTGCCAGCAGGGCAGGGGAAGACGGGGAGCTGTTTTTT. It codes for CASRAGEDGELFF.

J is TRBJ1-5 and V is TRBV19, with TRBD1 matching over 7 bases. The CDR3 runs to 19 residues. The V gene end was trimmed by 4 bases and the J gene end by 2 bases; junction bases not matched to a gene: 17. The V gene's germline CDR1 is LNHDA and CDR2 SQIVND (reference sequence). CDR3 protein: CASSSDRDSLNRGNQPQHF. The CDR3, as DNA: TGTGCCAGTAGTAGCGACCGGGACAGCCTCAATCGGGGCAATCAGCCCCAGCATTTT.

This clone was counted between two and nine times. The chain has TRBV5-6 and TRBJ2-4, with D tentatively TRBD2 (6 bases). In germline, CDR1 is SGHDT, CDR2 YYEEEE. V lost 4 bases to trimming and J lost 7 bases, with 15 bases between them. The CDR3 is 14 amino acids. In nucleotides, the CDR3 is TGTGCCAGCAGCCCCGGAGATCGGGGGAACATTCAGTACTTC. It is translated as CASSPGDRGNIQYF.

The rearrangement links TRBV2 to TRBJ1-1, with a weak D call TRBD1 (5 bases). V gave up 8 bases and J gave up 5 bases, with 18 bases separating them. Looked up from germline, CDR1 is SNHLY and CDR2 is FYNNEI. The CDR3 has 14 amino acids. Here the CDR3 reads CASVRERGRTEAFF. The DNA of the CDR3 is TGTGCCAGCGTTAGAGAGCGGGGCCGGACTGAAGCTTTCTTT.

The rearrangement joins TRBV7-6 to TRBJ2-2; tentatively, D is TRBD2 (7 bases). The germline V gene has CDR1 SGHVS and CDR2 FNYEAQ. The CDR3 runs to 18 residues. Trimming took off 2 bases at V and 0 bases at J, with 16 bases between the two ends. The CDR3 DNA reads TGTGCCAGCAGCTTAAAATCGGCGGGGGCTACGAACACCGGGGAGCTGTTTTTT. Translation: CASSLKSAGATNTGELFF.

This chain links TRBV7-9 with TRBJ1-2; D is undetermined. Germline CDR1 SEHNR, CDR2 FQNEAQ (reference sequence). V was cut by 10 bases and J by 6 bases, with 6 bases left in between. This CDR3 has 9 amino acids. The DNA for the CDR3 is TGTGCCATTCAAGATGGCTACACCTTC. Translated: CAIQDGYTF. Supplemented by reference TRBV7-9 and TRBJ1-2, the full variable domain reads DTGVSQNPRHKITKRGQNVTFRCDPISEHNRLYWYRQTLGQGPEFLTYFQNEAQLEKSRLLSDRFSAERPKGSFSTLEIQRTEQGDSAMYLCAIQDGYTFGSGTRLTVV.

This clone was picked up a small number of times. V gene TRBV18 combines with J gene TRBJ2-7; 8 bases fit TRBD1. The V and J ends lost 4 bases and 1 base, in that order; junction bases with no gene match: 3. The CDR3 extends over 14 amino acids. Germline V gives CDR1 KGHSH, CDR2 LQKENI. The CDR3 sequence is CASSRTGTSYEQYV. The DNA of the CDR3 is TGTGCCAGCTCACGGACAGGGACATCCTACGAGCAGTACGTC.

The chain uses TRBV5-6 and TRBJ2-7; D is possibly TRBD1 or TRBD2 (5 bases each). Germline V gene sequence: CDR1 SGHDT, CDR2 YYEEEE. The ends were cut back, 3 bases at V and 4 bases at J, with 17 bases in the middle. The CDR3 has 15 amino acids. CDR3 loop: CASSSPPGTFYEQYF. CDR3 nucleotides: TGTGCCAGCAGCTCACCTCCCGGGACCTTTTACGAGCAGTACTTC.

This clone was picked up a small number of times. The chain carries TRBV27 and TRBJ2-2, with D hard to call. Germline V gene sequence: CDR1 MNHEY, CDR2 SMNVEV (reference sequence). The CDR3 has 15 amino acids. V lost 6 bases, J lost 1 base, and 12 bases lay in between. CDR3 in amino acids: CASRAGSLNTGELFF. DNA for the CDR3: TGTGCCAGCAGGGCCGGGTCCCTGAACACCGGGGAGCTGTTTTTT.

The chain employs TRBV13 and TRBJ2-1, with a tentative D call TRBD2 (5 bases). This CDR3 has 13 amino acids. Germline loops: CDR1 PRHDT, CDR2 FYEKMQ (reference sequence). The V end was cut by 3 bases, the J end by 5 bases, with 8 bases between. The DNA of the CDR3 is TGTGCCAGCAGCTTCGGGGAAAACAATGAGCAGTTCTTC. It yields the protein CASSFGENNEQFF.

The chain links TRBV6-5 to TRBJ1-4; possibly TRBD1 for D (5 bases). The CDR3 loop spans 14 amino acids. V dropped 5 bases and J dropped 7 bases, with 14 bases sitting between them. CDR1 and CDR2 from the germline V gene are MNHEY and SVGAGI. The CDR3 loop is CASSEGAAVEKLFF. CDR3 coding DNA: TGTGCCAGCAGTGAAGGGGCGGCAGTTGAAAAACTGTTTTTT.